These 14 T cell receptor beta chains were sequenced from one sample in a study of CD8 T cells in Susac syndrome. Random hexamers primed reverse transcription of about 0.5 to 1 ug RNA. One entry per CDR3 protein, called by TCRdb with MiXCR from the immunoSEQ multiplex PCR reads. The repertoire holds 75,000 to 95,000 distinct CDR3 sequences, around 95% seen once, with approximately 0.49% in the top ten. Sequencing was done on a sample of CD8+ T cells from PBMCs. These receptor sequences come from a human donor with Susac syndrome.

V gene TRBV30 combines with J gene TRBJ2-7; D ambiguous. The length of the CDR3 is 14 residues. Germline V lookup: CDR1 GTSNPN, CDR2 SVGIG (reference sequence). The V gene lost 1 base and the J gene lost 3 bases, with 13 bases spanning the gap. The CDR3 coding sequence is TGTGCCTGGAGTGAGAAGGGTTCCCTCTACGAGCAGTACTTC. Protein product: CAWSEKGSLYEQYF.

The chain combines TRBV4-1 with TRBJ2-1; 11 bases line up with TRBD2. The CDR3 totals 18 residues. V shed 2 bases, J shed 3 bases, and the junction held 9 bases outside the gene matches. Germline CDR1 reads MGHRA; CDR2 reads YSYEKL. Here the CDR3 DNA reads TGCGCCAGCAGCCAAACGCCGGCTAGCGGGAGGTTCTACAATGAGCAGTTCTTC. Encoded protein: CASSQTPASGRFYNEQFF.

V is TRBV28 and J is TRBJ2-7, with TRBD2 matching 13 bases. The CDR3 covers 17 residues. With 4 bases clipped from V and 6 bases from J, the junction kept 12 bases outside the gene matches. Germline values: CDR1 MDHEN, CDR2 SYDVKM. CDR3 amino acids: CASSSGLAGAHSGEQYF. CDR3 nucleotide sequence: TGTGCCAGCAGTTCCGGACTAGCGGGAGCCCATTCCGGCGAGCAGTACTTC.

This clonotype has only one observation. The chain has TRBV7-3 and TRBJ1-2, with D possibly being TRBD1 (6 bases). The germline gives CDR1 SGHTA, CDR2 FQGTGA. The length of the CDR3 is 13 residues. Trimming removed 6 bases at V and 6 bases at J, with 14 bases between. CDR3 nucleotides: TGTGCCAGCAGTTACAGGGTGCCGGATGGCTACACCTTC. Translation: CASSYRVPDGYTF.

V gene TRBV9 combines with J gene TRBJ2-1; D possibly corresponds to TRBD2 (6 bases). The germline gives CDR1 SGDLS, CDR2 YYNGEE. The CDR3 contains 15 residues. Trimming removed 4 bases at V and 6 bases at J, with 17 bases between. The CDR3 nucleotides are TGTGCCAGCAGCCTCTGGGGAGGCTCCGGCAATGAGCAGTTCTTC. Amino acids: CASSLWGGSGNEQFF.

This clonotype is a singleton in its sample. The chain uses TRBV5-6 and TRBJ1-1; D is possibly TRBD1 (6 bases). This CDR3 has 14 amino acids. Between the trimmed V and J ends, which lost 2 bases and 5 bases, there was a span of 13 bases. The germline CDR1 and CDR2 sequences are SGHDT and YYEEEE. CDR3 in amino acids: CASSFPGRGTEAFF. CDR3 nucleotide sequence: TGTGCCAGCAGCTTTCCAGGAAGGGGGACTGAAGCTTTCTTT. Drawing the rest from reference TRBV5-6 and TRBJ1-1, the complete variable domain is DAGVTQSPTHLIKTRGQQVTLRCSPKSGHDTVSWYQQALGQGPQFIFQYYEEEERQRGNFPDRFSGHQFPNYSSELNVNALLLGDSALYLCASSFPGRGTEAFFGQGTRLTVV.

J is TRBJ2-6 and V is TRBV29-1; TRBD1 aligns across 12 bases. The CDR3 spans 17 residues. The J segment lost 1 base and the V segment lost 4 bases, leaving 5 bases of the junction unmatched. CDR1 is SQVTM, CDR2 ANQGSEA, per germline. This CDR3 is CSVVSGQGASGANVLTF. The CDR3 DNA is TGCAGCGTTGTTTCGGGACAGGGGGCTTCTGGGGCCAACGTCCTGACTTTC. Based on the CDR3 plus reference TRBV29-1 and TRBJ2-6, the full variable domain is SAVISQKPSRDICQRGTSLTIQCQVDSQVTMMFWYRQQPGQSLTLIATANQGSEATYESGFVIDKFPISRPNLTFSTLTVSNMSPEDSSIYLCSVVSGQGASGANVLTFGAGSRLTVL.

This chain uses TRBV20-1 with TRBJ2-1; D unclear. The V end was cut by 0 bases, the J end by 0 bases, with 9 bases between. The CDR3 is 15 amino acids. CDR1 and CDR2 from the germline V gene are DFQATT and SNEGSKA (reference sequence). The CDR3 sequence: CSARDPATSYNEQFF. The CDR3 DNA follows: TGCAGTGCTAGAGATCCAGCGACCTCCTACAATGAGCAGTTCTTC.

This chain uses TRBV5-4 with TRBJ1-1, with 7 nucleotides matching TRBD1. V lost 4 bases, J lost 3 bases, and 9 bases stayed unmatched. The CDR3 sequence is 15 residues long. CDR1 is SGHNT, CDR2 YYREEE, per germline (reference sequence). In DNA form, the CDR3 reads TGTGCCAGCAGCGAACGACAGGGTCGGGACACTGAAGCTTTCTTT. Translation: CASSERQGRDTEAFF.

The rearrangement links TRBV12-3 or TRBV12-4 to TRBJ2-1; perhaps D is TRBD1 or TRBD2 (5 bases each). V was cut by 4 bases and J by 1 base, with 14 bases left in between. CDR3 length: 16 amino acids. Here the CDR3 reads CASSSTGAESYNEQFF. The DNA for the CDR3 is TGTGCCAGCAGTTCCACCGGGGCAGAGTCCTACAATGAGCAGTTCTTC.

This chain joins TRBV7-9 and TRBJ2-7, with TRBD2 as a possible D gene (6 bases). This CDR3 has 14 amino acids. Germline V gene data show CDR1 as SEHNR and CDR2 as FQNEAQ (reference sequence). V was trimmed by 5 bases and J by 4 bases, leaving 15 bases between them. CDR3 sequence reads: CASSPHGSVYEQYF. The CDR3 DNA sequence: TGTGCCAGCAGCCCCCACGGGAGTGTTTACGAGCAGTACTTC.

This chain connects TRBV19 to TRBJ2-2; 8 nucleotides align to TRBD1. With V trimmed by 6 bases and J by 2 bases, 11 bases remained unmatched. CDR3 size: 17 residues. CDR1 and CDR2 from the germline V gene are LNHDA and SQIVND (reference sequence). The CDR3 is CASSLIGQGYNTGELFF. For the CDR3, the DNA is TGTGCCAGTAGCTTAATCGGACAGGGCTACAACACCGGGGAGCTGTTTTTT.

Here the CDR3 reads CASSIQGYEQYF. The CDR3 region has the DNA TGTGCCAGTAGCATACAGGGCTACGAGCAGTACTTC. The chain uses TRBV19 and TRBJ2-7; D is possibly TRBD1 (6 bases). The V gene's germline CDR1 is LNHDA and CDR2 SQIVND (reference sequence). Trimming pared 6 bases from V and 3 bases from J, leaving 9 bases between. This CDR3 is 12 amino acids long.

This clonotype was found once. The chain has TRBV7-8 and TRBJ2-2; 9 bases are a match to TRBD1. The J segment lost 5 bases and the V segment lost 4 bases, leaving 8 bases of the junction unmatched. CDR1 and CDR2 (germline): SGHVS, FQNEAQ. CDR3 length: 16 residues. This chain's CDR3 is CASSSPGTGRTGELFF. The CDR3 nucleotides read TGTGCCAGCAGCTCCCCAGGGACAGGGAGAACCGGGGAGCTGTTTTTT.